This TCR beta chain was found in a study of lymphopenia after photon versus proton radiotherapy. The data were produced by immunoSEQ multiplex PCR, yet TCRdb's version contains in-frame clones alone and is incomplete. The repertoire has 50,000 to 75,000 clones, approximately 84% of them found once; the top ten carry more than 2%. V lost 2 bases and J lost 2, with 7 bases in between. CDR1 and CDR2 from the germline V gene are MNHNY and SVGAGI (reference sequence). The CDR3 sequence is 14 residues long. For this clone: Its antigen is not known.

The study's findings and limits: Only patients who died were analyzed for survival; proton advantage is unproven.

The clonotype comes from a man aged 35 to 55 with gastric cancer. The chain combines TRBV6-6 with TRBJ1-5; D remains unclear. The sequencing here drew on peripheral blood, taken from a patient treated with photon-based radiotherapy. The CDR3 DNA sequence: TGTGCCAGCAGTTACGGACTTGGCAATCAGCCCCAGCATTTT. The encoded protein is CASSYGLGNQPQHF.